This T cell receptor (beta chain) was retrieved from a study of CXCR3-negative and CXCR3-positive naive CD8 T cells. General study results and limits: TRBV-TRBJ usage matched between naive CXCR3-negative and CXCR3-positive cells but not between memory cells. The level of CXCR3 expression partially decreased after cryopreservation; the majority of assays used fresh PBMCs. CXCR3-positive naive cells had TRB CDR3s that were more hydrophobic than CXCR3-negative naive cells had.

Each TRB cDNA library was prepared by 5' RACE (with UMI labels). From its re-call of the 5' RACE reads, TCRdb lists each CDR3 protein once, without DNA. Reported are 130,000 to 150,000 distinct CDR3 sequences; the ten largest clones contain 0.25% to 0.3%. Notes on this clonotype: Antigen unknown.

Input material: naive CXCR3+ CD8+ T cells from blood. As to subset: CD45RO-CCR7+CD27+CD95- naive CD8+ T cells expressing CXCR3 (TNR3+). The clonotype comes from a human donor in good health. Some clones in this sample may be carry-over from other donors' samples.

The CDR3 here is CATSRDQSGTPYEQYF. The chain employs TRBV15 and TRBJ2-7. This CDR3 region has 16 residues. Germline values: CDR1 LNHNV, CDR2 YYDKDF (reference sequence).